This T cell receptor (beta chain) is from a study of T cell repertoires in aging, cancer and after chemotherapy. Study conclusions and caveats: Age-matched healthy donors had significantly more diverse, less clonal blood TCR repertoires than untreated cancer patients. No conclusions about immunological memory after chemotherapy can be drawn from the repertoire data.

There are 15 residues in the CDR3. TCR beta rearrangements were amplified from peripheral blood genomic DNA. A mixed TRB-A/B primer pool amplified rearranged TRB by multiplex touch-down PCR. TCRdb fed the multiplex PCR reads into MiXCR, producing one record per CDR3 protein. The data show 2,300 or so distinct CDR3 sequences, about 26% seen once. Concerning this clonotype: What it binds is unknown.

Sequenced material: blood. J is TRBJ2-7 and V is TRBV21-1. TRBV21-1 counts as a pseudogene. The TCR was taken from a human donor with a solid tumor. CDR3 in amino acids: CASRLNVKSSYEQYF. The CDR3 DNA is TGTGCCAGCAGGCTGAATGTAAAAAGCTCCTACGAGCAGTACTTC.